Below, 32 T cell receptor beta chains from the same sample are listed, as sequenced in a study of long-term antiretroviral therapy in people with HIV. At survey level, the immunoSEQ assay was run in its v3.0 version. Libraries were prepared by immunoSEQ multiplex PCR; TCRdb keeps only in-frame clonotypes and omits some of them. The data contain 15,000 to 20,000 clones, roughly 90% of them singletons. Sequenced material: unsorted PBMCs, taken 0.7 years before starting antiretroviral therapy. All receptors come from a man aged 50 or older with HIV.

The rearrangement joins TRBV7-9 to TRBJ2-1; no firm D call. Germline CDR1 reads SEHNR; CDR2 reads FQNEAQ (reference sequence). Trimming removed 5 bases from V and 4 bases from J, with 18 bases in between. CDR3 length: 16 amino acids. The DNA of the CDR3 is TGTGCCAGCAGCACCCCCAGGAGCCCGATGTACAATGAGCAGTTCTTC. It translates to CASSTPRSPMYNEQFF.

This chain links TRBV10-3 with TRBJ1-6; the D is unclear. This CDR3 contains 13 residues. The germline V gene has CDR1 ENHRY and CDR2 SYGVKD. V was cut by 6 bases and J by 5 bases, with 8 bases left in between. This CDR3 reads CAIRVTNNSPLHF. The DNA for the CDR3 is TGTGCCATCAGAGTAACTAATAATTCACCCCTCCACTTT.

V usage is TRBV6-1 and J usage is TRBJ2-5; 10 nucleotides align to TRBD1. Germline CDR1 and CDR2: MNHNS and SASEGT. The CDR3 runs to 14 residues. V shed 5 bases, J shed 5 bases, and the junction held 5 bases outside the gene matches. The CDR3: CASSRQGADETQYF. CDR3 DNA sequence: TGTGCCAGCAGTCGACAGGGGGCGGATGAGACCCAGTACTTC.

V and J are TRBV6-5 and TRBJ1-1; TRBD1 agrees at 7 bases. Germline CDR1 reads MNHEY; CDR2 reads SVGAGI. The CDR3 spans 15 residues. V gave up 5 bases and J gave up 6 bases; unmatched junction bases: 12. The CDR3 spells CASSSWDSTLPEAFF. CDR3 sequence (DNA): TGTGCCAGCAGTAGCTGGGACAGCACACTACCTGAAGCTTTCTTT.

This sequence joins TRBV6-5 and TRBJ1-2; D is unresolved. Germline CDR1 is MNHEY and CDR2 is SVGAGI. The CDR3 has 12 amino acids. V lost 2 bases, J lost 8 bases, and 9 bases lay in between. The CDR3 sequence is CASSYRSGGYTF. CDR3 sequence (DNA): TGTGCCAGCAGTTACCGGTCGGGGGGCTACACCTTC.

A word on this clone: One junction end disagrees with the germline gene, perhaps due to a read error. This sequence joins TRBV28 and TRBJ2-7, with 7 bases identical to TRBD2. The CDR3 contains 14 residues. Germline V gene data show CDR1 as MDHEN and CDR2 as SYDVKM. In nucleotides, the CDR3 is TGTGCCAGCAGCTCACGGGCCATCGGGAGGAGATGGGACTTC. Residues: CASSSRAIGRRWDF.

The chain carries TRBV19 and TRBJ1-1; the D gene is possibly TRBD1 (5 bases). Per germline, CDR1 LNHDA and CDR2 SQIVND (reference sequence). V was pared by 8 bases and J by 3 bases, with 10 bases between. This CDR3 is 12 amino acids long. CDR3 amino acids: CASWRGDTEAFF. The CDR3 DNA reads as TGTGCCAGTTGGAGGGGAGACACTGAAGCTTTCTTT.

The CDR3 nucleotides are TGTGCCAGCAGCACTTCGATTGGGACAGACTACAATGAGCAGTTCTTC. As protein: CASSTSIGTDYNEQFF. The chain links TRBV9 to TRBJ2-1; 7 nucleotides match TRBD1. The CDR3 is 16 residues long. Germline V gene lookup returns CDR1 SGDLS and CDR2 YYNGEE. The V segment lost 4 bases and the J segment 3 bases; nucleotides outside the gene matches: 10.

The chain employs TRBV6-1 and TRBJ1-5; tentatively, D is TRBD1 (5 bases). Germline V lookup: CDR1 MNHNS, CDR2 SASEGT. CDR3 length: 13 residues. V lost 5 bases, J lost 1 base, and 6 bases lay in between. The DNA of the CDR3 is TGTGCCAGCAGTAGGGACAGCAATCAGCCCCAGCATTTT. Its protein product is CASSRDSNQPQHF.

This chain uses TRBV7-2 with TRBJ1-2; 8 bases align to TRBD1. V was pared by 1 base and J by 3 bases, with 4 bases of the junction left unmatched. From germline, CDR1 is SGHTA and CDR2 FQGNSA. The CDR3 contains 15 residues. The CDR3 is CASSLERTGYYGYTF. In DNA, the CDR3 is TGTGCCAGCAGCTTAGAGAGGACAGGGTACTATGGCTACACCTTC.

V and J are TRBV29-1 and TRBJ2-5, with 7 bases matching TRBD2. Germline values: CDR1 SQVTM, CDR2 ANQGSEA. There are 13 residues in the CDR3. The ends lost 7 bases at V and 5 bases at J; junction bases unmatched: 10. The CDR3 nucleotides are TGCAGCGCCCTGCGGGGGAGGTTGGAGACCCAGTACTTC. It specifies CSALRGRLETQYF.

V gene TRBV6-1 combines with J gene TRBJ2-5; perhaps TRBD1 as D (6 bases). The germline gives CDR1 MNHNS, CDR2 SASEGT. The V end was cut by 2 bases, the J end by 3 bases, with 13 bases between. The CDR3 runs 15 residues. CDR3 in amino acids: CASSEPGDRKETQYF. The CDR3 coding sequence is TGTGCCAGCAGTGAACCAGGGGACCGTAAAGAGACCCAGTACTTC.

V and J are TRBV5-1 and TRBJ1-1, with D perhaps matching TRBD1 (6 bases). Trimming shortened V by 0 bases and J by 1 base, and 7 bases separated the two germline ends. CDR3 size: 14 residues. Germline lookup yields CDR1 SGHRS and CDR2 YFSETQ. CDR3 region: CASSLEGENTEAFF. The CDR3 DNA is TGCGCCAGCAGCTTGGAGGGGGAGAACACTGAAGCTTTCTTT.

This chain joins TRBV18 and TRBJ1-5, with D possibly TRBD1 on 5 matching bases. CDR1 is KGHSH and CDR2 is LQKENI in the germline V gene. CDR3 length: 15 residues. Trimming took off 3 bases at V and 5 bases at J, with 14 bases between the two ends. The CDR3 loop reads CASSPTLPGDQPQHF. For the CDR3, the DNA is TGTGCCAGCTCACCGACCTTGCCGGGGGATCAGCCCCAGCATTTT.

This chain links TRBV25-1 with TRBJ1-1; D gene unclear. This CDR3 is built from 14 residues. The germline CDR1 and CDR2 sequences are MGHDK and SYGVNS. Trimming took off 6 bases at V and 6 bases at J, with 17 bases between the two ends. In DNA, the CDR3 is TGTGCCAGCAGGAACCTACGGGGAGGCCCTGAAGCTTTCTTT. The encoded protein is CASRNLRGGPEAFF.

V and J are TRBV4-2 and TRBJ2-2; a weak D match, TRBD1 (5 bases). Per the germline V gene, CDR1 is LGHNA and CDR2 is YNFKEQ. The CDR3 loop spans 14 amino acids. The V end was cut by 4 bases, the J end by 5 bases, with 11 bases between. The CDR3 DNA follows: TGTGCCAGCAGCCGGGGCGGAGAGACCGGGGAGCTGTTTTTT. This sequence encodes CASSRGGETGELFF.

The genes are TRBV19 and TRBJ1-2; D ambiguous. V was shortened by 6 bases and J by 5 bases, with 22 bases between the two germline ends. The CDR3 is made up of 16 amino acids. Germline CDR1 LNHDA, CDR2 SQIVND (reference sequence). The CDR3 DNA follows: TGTGCCAGTAGCCTCGACGGCATTGTCAGGATGTATGGCTACACCTTC. Translation gives CASSLDGIVRMYGYTF.

The chain joins TRBV18 to TRBJ2-5; no clear D. Germline CDR1 reads KGHSH; CDR2 reads LQKENI. V was clipped by 3 bases and J by 3 bases, with 5 bases between them. The length of the CDR3 is 12 residues. The CDR3 DNA reads as TGTGCCAGCTCACCGGTCGAAGAGACCCAGTACTTC. As protein: CASSPVEETQYF.

The chain joins TRBV6-6 to TRBJ1-2; D remains ambiguous. Germline assignment: CDR1 MNHNY and CDR2 SVGAGI (reference sequence). This CDR3 comprises 12 residues. Between the trimmed V and J ends, which lost 8 bases and 5 bases, there was a span of 12 bases. CDR3 DNA: TGTGCCAGCTCGAACACAAAATATGGCTACACCTTC. Translating gives CASSNTKYGYTF.

The chain is built from TRBV6-5 and TRBJ1-2; 8 nucleotides line up with TRBD1. Germline loops: CDR1 MNHEY, CDR2 SVGAGI. V was clipped by 6 bases and J by 5 bases; unmatched bases: 11. This CDR3 region has 15 residues. This CDR3 reads CASSRQGHLFYGYTF. As DNA, the CDR3 is TGTGCCAGCAGCCGACAGGGGCACCTTTTTTATGGCTACACCTTC.

The V gene is TRBV7-2, the J gene TRBJ1-5, with D uncertain. Germline V gene lookup returns CDR1 SGHTA and CDR2 FQGNSA. The CDR3 is made up of 14 amino acids. V was shortened by 3 bases and J by 6 bases, with 12 bases between the two germline ends. The CDR3: CASSLVGDRQPQHF. CDR3 DNA sequence: TGTGCCAGCAGCTTGGTAGGCGATCGTCAGCCCCAGCATTTT.

The chain joins TRBV4-3 to TRBJ2-7; D is ambiguous. There are 15 residues in the CDR3. V lost 1 base to trimming and J lost 4 bases, with 14 bases between them. Germline V gene sequence: CDR1 LGHNA, CDR2 YSLEER. In nucleotides, the CDR3 is TGCGCCAGCAGCCAAGCGATGAGTTTGGGTTACGAGCAGTACTTC. Its translation: CASSQAMSLGYEQYF.

The chain has TRBV15 and TRBJ2-1; 8 bases are a match to TRBD2. V trimming: 1 base; J trimming: 9 bases; junction bases outside the gene matches: 8. Germline assignment: CDR1 LNHNV and CDR2 YYDKDF (reference sequence). This CDR3 is 15 amino acids long. CDR3 DNA sequence: TGTGCCACCAGCAGAGCCGGGACTAGACGCGCTGAGCAGTTCTTC. It translates to CATSRAGTRRAEQFF.

The rearrangement links TRBV5-1 to TRBJ2-2, with D possibly being TRBD1 (6 bases). The CDR3 is 15 residues long. V shed 4 bases and J shed 3 bases, with 13 bases lying between them. CDR1 and CDR2 from the germline V gene are SGHRS and YFSETQ. CDR3 DNA: TGCGCCAGCAGCCTGTCAGGGGTCGACACCGGGGAGCTGTTTTTT. This codes for CASSLSGVDTGELFF.

The rearrangement uses TRBV7-9 and TRBJ2-2; the D gene is possibly TRBD2 (5 bases). The germline V gene encodes CDR1 SEHNR and CDR2 FQNEAQ (reference sequence). The CDR3 totals 16 residues. V was clipped by 6 bases and J by 6 bases, with 20 bases between them. This CDR3 reads CASRGLTVGSPGELFF. The DNA of the CDR3 is TGTGCCAGCAGGGGTCTCACCGTTGGGAGTCCCGGGGAGCTGTTTTTT.

The chain combines TRBV6-4 with TRBJ2-1; D perhaps matches TRBD2 (6 bases). CDR1 is MRHNA, CDR2 SNTAGT, per germline. The V and J ends lost 0 bases and 3 bases respectively, with 9 bases between them. The CDR3 is made up of 15 amino acids. The CDR3 DNA sequence: TGTGCCAGCAGTGACTCAGCTAGCGACTACAATGAGCAGTTCTTC. Protein sequence: CASSDSASDYNEQFF.

This sequence joins TRBV5-6 and TRBJ2-2; D is ambiguous. V lost 2 bases to trimming and J lost 5 bases, with 16 bases between them. The V gene's germline CDR1 is SGHDT and CDR2 YYEEEE. The CDR3 has 16 residues. This chain's CDR3 is CASSFSPSGTTGELFF. As DNA, the CDR3 is TGTGCCAGCAGCTTTAGTCCATCCGGAACGACCGGGGAGCTGTTTTTT. Using reference TRBV5-6 and TRBJ2-2 for the parts outside the CDR3, the full variable domain is DAGVTQSPTHLIKTRGQQVTLRCSPKSGHDTVSWYQQALGQGPQFIFQYYEEEERQRGNFPDRFSGHQFPNYSSELNVNALLLGDSALYLCASSFSPSGTTGELFFGEGSRLTVL.

This chain joins TRBV18 and TRBJ1-3, with TRBD1 identical over 7 bases. Per germline, CDR1 KGHSH and CDR2 LQKENI. Trimming cost V 6 bases and J 3 bases; bases outside gene matches: 5. The length of the CDR3 is 14 residues. DNA of the CDR3: TGTGCCAGCTCCCCGACAGGGATTGGAAACACCATATATTTT. Translated, it gives CASSPTGIGNTIYF.

The chain combines TRBV5-1 with TRBJ2-7, with a weak D call TRBD1 (6 bases). Germline CDR1 is SGHRS and CDR2 is YFSETQ. The CDR3 sequence is 13 residues long. V was shortened by 3 bases and J by 4 bases, with 11 bases between the two germline ends. CDR3 sequence reads: CASSSGTTYEQYF. The CDR3 region has the DNA TGCGCCAGCAGCTCCGGGACAACATACGAGCAGTACTTC.

The chain carries TRBV7-8 and TRBJ1-1, with 7 bases fitting TRBD1. The CDR3 has 14 amino acids. The junction had 6 bases not matched to a gene; V was cut back by 8 bases and J by 0 bases. Germline V gene sequence: CDR1 SGHVS, CDR2 FQNEAQ. The DNA of the CDR3 is TGTGCCAGCTTCAGAACAGGGGTGAACACTGAAGCTTTCTTT. Protein: CASFRTGVNTEAFF.

V usage is TRBV5-5 and J usage is TRBJ1-3, with a possible D match to TRBD1 (6 bases). The CDR3 runs to 14 residues. V lost 4 bases to trimming and J lost 7 bases, with 15 bases between them. Germline V lookup: CDR1 SGHKS, CDR2 YYEKEE (reference sequence). CDR3 bases: TGTGCCAGCAGCATTTACAGGGCAATCAACACCATATATTTT. Translating gives CASSIYRAINTIYF.

This clone was seen only a few times. The chain is built from TRBV4-1 and TRBJ1-5; D is ambiguous. Between the trimmed V and J ends, which lost 3 bases and 0 bases, there was a span of 6 bases. Looked up from germline, CDR1 is MGHRA and CDR2 is YSYEKL. The CDR3 is 14 residues long. For the CDR3, the DNA is TGCGCCAGCAGCCATTTATATAGCAATCAGCCCCAGCATTTT. This gives the protein CASSHLYSNQPQHF.